Listed below are T cell receptor beta chains from one sample, sequenced in a study of OX40 agonist ivuxolimab in advanced cancers. Here immunoSEQ multiplex PCR was the method, and the copy in TCRdb shows in-frame clones only, minus some. Among 20,000 to 30,000 clones listed, just over 90% were seen once. Sequences were derived from CD4+ or CD8+ T cells sorted from blood, sampled in a trial of the OX40 agonist ivuxolimab. All receptors come from an adult with an advanced solid tumor such as melanoma, head and neck, liver or kidney cancer. The CDR3 runs from the conserved cysteine through the conserved F or W. D genes are given only for firm matches.

CSGQTGSETQYF,TGCAGCGGACAAACAGGGTCGGAGACCCAGTACTTC,NA,TRBJ2-5,TRBV29-1
CARPRDRDTGELFF,TGTGCCAGACCCCGTGACAGGGACACCGGGGAGCTGTTTTTT,TRBD1,TRBJ2-2,TRBV19
CASSFRGEQFF,TGTGCCAGCAGTTTTCGGGGGGAGCAGTTCTTC,NA,TRBJ2-1,TRBV28
CSVERGNTDTQYF,TGCAGCGTTGAAAGGGGAAACACAGATACGCAGTATTTT,NA,TRBJ2-3,TRBV29-1
CATSRDFELNTEAFF,TGTGCCACCAGCAGAGATTTTGAGCTGAACACTGAAGCTTTCTTT,NA,TRBJ1-1,TRBV15
CASSPPGLKTYEQYF,TGTGCCAGCAGTCCCCCAGGGCTTAAAACCTACGAGCAGTACTTC,NA,TRBJ2-7,TRBV25-1
CASSELGDRGRTDTQYF,TGCGCCAGCAGTGAGTTAGGGGACAGGGGTCGGACAGATACGCAGTATTTT,TRBD1,TRBJ2-3,TRBV10-1
CASSVGGLSSYEQYF,TGTGCCAGCAGCGTAGGCGGTTTGAGCTCCTACGAGCAGTACTTC,NA,TRBJ2-7,TRBV9
CATSLRDAYEQYF,TGTGCCACCTCATTGCGGGATGCCTACGAGCAGTACTTC,NA,TRBJ2-7,TRBV2
CASSLRTSGIVNEQFF,TGTGCCAGCAGCTTGCGGACTAGCGGGATAGTCAATGAGCAGTTCTTC,TRBD2,TRBJ2-1,TRBV5-6
CASSSRQGYTF,TGTGCCAGCAGTTCCCGACAGGGCTACACCTTC,NA,TRBJ1-2,TRBV6-9
CASSLDWGYEQYF,TGTGCCAGCAGCTTAGATTGGGGTTACGAGCAGTACTTC,NA,TRBJ2-7,TRBV7-2
CASGAGTGGIDEQFF,TGCGCCAGTGGGGCGGGGACAGGGGGTATTGATGAGCAGTTCTTC,TRBD1,TRBJ2-1,TRBV5-1
CASSLAGAGADTQYF,TGTGCCAGCTCACTAGCGGGAGCAGGTGCAGATACGCAGTATTTT,TRBD2,TRBJ2-3,TRBV18
CASSLSLNTEAFF,TGTGCCAGCAGTTTATCGTTGAACACTGAAGCTTTCTTT,NA,TRBJ1-1,TRBV27
CSVSSGGGLQETQYF,TGCAGCGTTTCGAGCGGCGGGGGGCTGCAAGAGACCCAGTACTTC,TRBD2,TRBJ2-5,TRBV29-1
CASSSPGLAGVSTDTQYF,TGTGCCAGCAGTTCCCCAGGACTAGCGGGGGTGAGCACAGATACGCAGTATTTT,TRBD2,TRBJ2-3,TRBV5-4